Below, 28 T cell receptor beta chains from the same sample are listed, as sequenced in a study of CD8 T cells in ankylosing spondylitis. Via MiXCR, TCRdb re-called the 5' RACE reads, giving one row per CDR3 protein. Of under 300,000 distinct CDR3 sequences listed, less than 10% were seen once; the top ten hold under 7.5%. The specimen sequenced was blood, either unsorted or a sorted T cell fraction (not recorded which). The receptors derive from a male donor with ankylosing spondylitis or in good health (not recorded which).

Many counts were recorded for this clonotype. The rearrangement uses TRBV5-1 and TRBJ2-7; the match to TRBD2 covers 9 bases. Germline V gene data show CDR1 as SGHRS and CDR2 as YFSETQ. After removal of 4 bases from V and 1 base from J, the junction contained 12 bases not matched to a gene. CDR3 length equals 17 residues. The CDR3 sequence: CASSGGPQGLASYEQYF. CDR3 in DNA: TGCGCCAGCAGCGGGGGACCCCAGGGACTAGCTTCCTACGAGCAGTACTTC.

This clonotype was found many times. The rearrangement links TRBV5-1 to TRBJ1-6; D is unclear. This CDR3 spans 17 amino acids. The V end lost 0 bases, the J end lost 9 bases, and 19 bases lay between the germline ends. Germline-derived CDR1 and CDR2 are SGHRS and YFSETQ. The CDR3 coding sequence is TGCGCCAGCAGCTTGGCCCCTCCGGCCACGTCAAGTTCACCCCTCCACTTT. It yields the protein CASSLAPPATSSSPLHF.

This clonotype was observed at least ten times. J is TRBJ1-2 and V is TRBV27; 7 bases map to TRBD1. The CDR3 sequence is 15 residues long. CDR1 is MNHEY and CDR2 is SMNVEV in the germline V gene (reference sequence). Trimming removed 5 bases from V and 6 bases from J; junction bases left unmatched: 12. In DNA, the CDR3 is TGTGCCAGCAGTCCTCTAGACAGGGCGCGGAATGGCTACACCTTC. Translation gives CASSPLDRARNGYTF.

This clonotype was found a few times. This chain connects TRBV2 to TRBJ2-1, with a weak D call TRBD2 (7 bases). The V and J ends lost 4 bases and 4 bases respectively, with 14 bases between them. Germline CDR1 is SNHLY and CDR2 is FYNNEI. This CDR3 is built from 15 residues. The CDR3 nucleotides read TGTGCCAGCAGTGGTGGAGGGGGGGGATACAATGAGCAGTTCTTC. Its translation: CASSGGGGGYNEQFF.

This clonotype was found many times. This chain joins TRBV6-5 and TRBJ1-1, with D unclear. Germline assignment: CDR1 MNHEY and CDR2 SVGAGI. This CDR3 is built from 14 residues. The germline V and J ends were trimmed by 0 bases and 5 bases, with 10 bases remaining between them. CDR3 sequence reads: CASSYSRGSTEAFF. The CDR3 DNA is TGTGCCAGCAGTTACTCCCGCGGGAGTACTGAAGCTTTCTTT.

Only a few counts were recorded for this clonotype. The chain has TRBV5-1 and TRBJ2-5, with D possibly matching TRBD2 (7 bases). Trimming pared 4 bases from V and 3 bases from J, leaving 22 bases between. Germline V gives CDR1 SGHRS, CDR2 YFSETQ. This CDR3 is 17 amino acids long. The CDR3 bases are TGCGCCAGCAGCCTGCTGGGTGGCCGGGGGGCGGAAGAGACCCAGTACTTC. Amino acids: CASSLLGGRGAEETQYF.

This clonotype was detected many times. The chain links TRBV5-1 to TRBJ2-1; 7 nucleotides agree with TRBD2. This CDR3 region has 17 residues. Germline CDR1 SGHRS, CDR2 YFSETQ. The V segment lost 0 bases and the J segment 9 bases; nucleotides outside the gene matches: 15. The CDR3 here is CASSLGVLEGGRGEQFF. The CDR3 DNA reads as TGCGCCAGCAGCTTGGGTGTGCTGGAGGGAGGGCGTGGTGAGCAGTTCTTC.

This clonotype was counted between two and nine times. The chain carries TRBV5-1 and TRBJ2-3; D might be TRBD1 (6 bases). There are 16 residues in the CDR3. Germline V gene lookup returns CDR1 SGHRS and CDR2 YFSETQ. Trimming cost V 0 bases and J 4 bases, with 15 bases left between them. CDR3 sequence: CASSLEVTGTADTQYF. CDR3 sequence (DNA): TGCGCCAGCAGCTTGGAGGTGACAGGAACCGCAGATACGCAGTATTTT.

J is TRBJ2-3 and V is TRBV19; 7 bases are a match to TRBD1. The CDR3 spans 15 residues. Trimming at V came to 5 bases and at J to 3 bases, leaving 8 bases not matched to a gene. The germline gives CDR1 LNHDA, CDR2 SQIVND (reference sequence). CDR3: CASSPRDSLTDTQYF. CDR3 nucleotide sequence: TGTGCCAGTAGTCCTCGGGACAGCCTAACAGATACGCAGTATTTT. Variable domain in full (rest from reference TRBV19 and TRBJ2-3): DGGITQSPKYLFRKEGQNVTLSCEQNLNHDAMYWYRQDPGQGLRLIYYSQIVNDFQKGDIAEGYSVSREKKESFPLTVTSAQKNPTAFYLCASSPRDSLTDTQYFGPGTRLTVL.

This clonotype was seen at least ten times. The gene calls are TRBV29-1 and TRBJ1-1; D gene unclear. Germline CDR1 SQVTM, CDR2 ANQGSEA. V was pared by 5 bases and J by 0 bases, with 4 bases between. The CDR3 has 11 amino acids. In DNA form, the CDR3 reads TGCAGCGTTTCCTTGAACACTGAAGCTTTCTTT. Translating gives CSVSLNTEAFF.

The sample holds many counts of this clonotype. The chain couples TRBV4-3 to TRBJ2-1, with TRBD2 matching over 12 bases. CDR3 length equals 17 residues. The J segment lost 7 bases and the V segment lost 2 bases, leaving 9 bases of the junction unmatched. Germline CDR1 and CDR2: LGHNA and YSLEER. The CDR3 sequence is CASSQNRLAGERNEQFF. The CDR3 DNA follows: TGCGCCAGCAGCCAAAACAGACTAGCGGGAGAAAGAAATGAGCAGTTCTTC.

In this sample, this clonotype turned up many times. The chain is built from TRBV20-1 and TRBJ2-1, with 11 positions matching TRBD2. There are 16 residues in the CDR3. Germline V gives CDR1 DFQATT, CDR2 SNEGSKA (reference sequence). With 0 bases clipped from V and 8 bases from J, the junction kept 9 bases outside the gene matches. CDR3 sequence: CSARDRLAGWGDEQFF. The CDR3 DNA sequence: TGCAGTGCTAGAGATCGACTAGCGGGGTGGGGTGATGAGCAGTTCTTC.

This clonotype was detected many times. The chain uses TRBV7-9 and TRBJ2-1, with D possibly TRBD2 on 5 matching bases. Trimming left V 3 bases short and J 9 bases short, with 12 bases between. This CDR3 is 13 amino acids long. Germline lookup yields CDR1 SEHNR and CDR2 FQNEAQ (reference sequence). The CDR3 loop is CASSLGEWGEQFF. The CDR3 DNA sequence: TGTGCCAGCAGCTTGGGAGAATGGGGTGAGCAGTTCTTC.

The V gene is TRBV20-1, the J gene TRBJ2-7; D unclear. V shed 4 bases and J shed 9 bases, with 10 bases lying between them. This CDR3 has 10 residues. CDR1 DFQATT and CDR2 SNEGSKA come from the germline V gene (reference sequence). CDR3 sequence: CSATYGAQYF. CDR3 in DNA: TGCAGTGCTACCTACGGCGCGCAGTACTTC.

This clonotype was counted many times. The chain uses TRBV5-1 and TRBJ2-3; 8 nucleotides line up with TRBD1. Germline CDR1 and CDR2: SGHRS and YFSETQ. V was pared by 0 bases and J by 5 bases, with 2 bases of the junction left unmatched. The CDR3 totals 14 residues. DNA of the CDR3: TGCGCCAGCAGCTTGGGGACAGGGAGAGATACGCAGTATTTT. This encodes CASSLGTGRDTQYF.

The table lists this clonotype with many counts. This chain uses TRBV9 with TRBJ2-7; D is possibly TRBD1 (6 bases). The CDR3 length is 15 residues. Germline CDR1 and CDR2: SGDLS and YYNGEE. V lost 1 base and J 4 bases, leaving 15 bases between the germline ends. CDR3 residues: CASSVSDGTLYEQYF. In nucleotides, the CDR3 is TGTGCCAGCAGCGTATCGGACGGGACACTTTACGAGCAGTACTTC.

V is TRBV7-2 and J is TRBJ2-4; D may be TRBD2 (6 bases). The V gene's germline CDR1 is SGHTA and CDR2 FQGNSA. Trimming pared 5 bases from V and 0 bases from J, leaving 17 bases between. The CDR3 is made up of 17 amino acids. In nucleotides, the CDR3 is TGTGCCAGCAGCCCCCGGACGGGACTTCTAGCCAAAAACATTCAGTACTTC. This gives the protein CASSPRTGLLAKNIQYF. Full variable domain (rest looked up from reference TRBV7-2 and TRBJ2-4): GAGVSQSPSNKVTEKGKDVELRCDPISGHTALYWYRQSLGQGLEFLIYFQGNSAPDKSGLPSDRFSAERTGGSVSTLTIQRTQQEDSAVYLCASSPRTGLLAKNIQYFGAGTRLSVL.

This clonotype was detected only a few times. Since a much larger clone is just one base distant, this may be a read error. The chain uses TRBV20-1 and TRBJ1-6; 7 bases match TRBD1. The CDR3 has 15 amino acids. Germline CDR1 reads DFQATT; CDR2 reads SNEGSKA (reference sequence). This CDR3 is CSAPSPGGWNSPLPF. The CDR3 coding sequence is TGCAGTGCTCCTTCCCCAGGGGGATGGAATTCACCCCTCCCCTTT.

This clonotype was seen ten or more times. The rearrangement links TRBV11-2 to TRBJ1-6; weak D call: TRBD1 (5 bases). V lost 0 bases and J 0 bases, leaving 15 bases between the germline ends. The germline V gene has CDR1 SGHAT and CDR2 FQNNGV. CDR3 length: 19 residues. CDR3 region: CASSLEGGVRVSYNSPLHF. In nucleotides, the CDR3 is TGTGCCAGCAGCTTAGAGGGGGGGGTGAGGGTCTCCTATAATTCACCCCTCCACTTT.

This clonotype was detected ten times or more. This rearrangement joins TRBV20-1 to TRBJ1-1; tentatively, D is TRBD1 (5 bases). V was trimmed by 6 bases and J by 3 bases, leaving 20 bases between them. The CDR3 loop spans 15 amino acids. Germline V CDR1 and CDR2: DFQATT, SNEGSKA (reference sequence). CDR3 protein: CSAVGTGGSDTEAFF. CDR3 sequence (DNA): TGCAGTGCCGTAGGGACTGGAGGGTCAGACACTGAAGCTTTCTTT.

At least ten counts were recorded for this clonotype. V gene TRBV20-1 combines with J gene TRBJ2-1; a weak D match, TRBD1 (5 bases). This CDR3 is 11 amino acids long. V was cut by 7 bases and J by 8 bases, with 12 bases left in between. From germline, CDR1 is DFQATT and CDR2 SNEGSKA (reference sequence). CDR3: CSVQGDYEQFF. CDR3 nucleotides: TGCAGTGTCCAGGGTGATTATGAGCAGTTCTTC.

This clonotype was recorded at least ten times. This sequence joins TRBV4-3 and TRBJ2-1; TRBD2 might be the D (5 bases). Between the trimmed V and J ends, which lost 3 bases and 4 bases, there was a span of 16 bases. The CDR3 sequence is 16 residues long. Germline CDR1 LGHNA, CDR2 YSLEER. The chain's CDR3 is CASSQIETINYNEQFF. CDR3 sequence (DNA): TGCGCCAGCAGCCAGATCGAGACTATTAATTACAATGAGCAGTTCTTC.

The chain carries TRBV11-2 and TRBJ2-1, with 12 nucleotides matching TRBD1. Per germline, CDR1 SGHAT and CDR2 FQNNGV. The CDR3 loop spans 18 amino acids. V shed 3 bases, J shed 7 bases, and the junction held 13 bases outside the gene matches. The CDR3 protein is CASSFVSPGQGARNEQFF. In nucleotides, the CDR3 is TGTGCCAGCAGCTTCGTCTCGCCGGGACAGGGGGCGAGAAATGAGCAGTTCTTC.

This clonotype has at least ten counts. This chain connects TRBV5-1 to TRBJ2-7; D possibly uses TRBD1 or TRBD2 (5 bases each). Germline V gene lookup returns CDR1 SGHRS and CDR2 YFSETQ. V was trimmed by 4 bases and J by 6 bases, leaving 14 bases between them. This CDR3 is 13 amino acids long. The DNA of the CDR3 is TGCGCCAGCAGCGGAGGACAAACTCTCGAGCAGTACTTC. This encodes CASSGGQTLEQYF.

The genes are TRBV12-3 or TRBV12-4 and TRBJ1-4, with no clear D. The V end was cut by 5 bases, the J end by 7 bases, with 8 bases between. The length of the CDR3 is 12 residues. CDR3 loop: CASSDDTEKLFF. CDR3 in DNA: TGTGCCAGCAGTGATGACACTGAAAAACTGTTTTTT.

This clonotype was observed at least ten times. This chain connects TRBV27 to TRBJ1-6; D might be TRBD1 (5 bases). The germline V gene encodes CDR1 MNHEY and CDR2 SMNVEV (reference sequence). The length of the CDR3 is 16 residues. V lost 9 bases, J lost 2 bases, and 17 bases lay in between. This CDR3 is CASALSGTTYNSPLHF. CDR3 DNA sequence: TGTGCCAGTGCTCTGAGTGGGACTACCTATAATTCACCCCTCCACTTT.

The sample holds many counts of this clonotype. The rearrangement links TRBV6-1 to TRBJ2-7; no clear D. CDR1 and CDR2 from the germline V gene are MNHNS and SASEGT. Trimming took 0 bases from V and 1 from J, leaving 10 bases between them. This CDR3 region has 15 residues. The CDR3 nucleotides are TGTGCCAGCAGTGAAGCGCTGTCGGAGTCCTACGAGCAGTACTTC. Its translation is CASSEALSESYEQYF.

This clonotype was picked up many times. The chain joins TRBV7-9 to TRBJ2-1; 9 bases line up with TRBD1. Germline trimming cut 8 bases from V and 4 bases from J; bases unmatched to any gene: 9. The length of the CDR3 is 15 residues. Germline-derived CDR1 and CDR2 are SEHNR and FQNEAQ (reference sequence). The CDR3 loop reads CASLAGTGIYNEQFF. For the CDR3, the DNA is TGTGCCAGCCTAGCCGGGACAGGGATATACAATGAGCAGTTCTTC.